The source of this T cell receptor (beta chain) is a study of T cells after yellow fever vaccination. The wider study: Libraries from low-cell-number fractions were prepared with the SMART-Seq v4 Ultra Low Input RNA kit. General observations from the study: At approximately 95% for CD4 and almost 90% for CD8, most primary-vaccination clones showed up again after the booster.

Concerning this clonotype: The antigen is undetermined.

TCRdb reprocessed the 5' RACE reads with MiXCR, giving one entry per CDR3 protein. The sample records 400,000 or so distinct CDR3 sequences, under 20% being singletons. Trimming cost V 0 bases and J 4 bases; bases outside gene matches: 2. Germline V gene lookup returns CDR1 LGHDT and CDR2 YNNKEL (reference sequence). This CDR3 has 14 residues. The chain couples TRBV3-1 to TRBJ1-2; TRBD1 matches at 7 bases. The clonotype comes from a man aged 18 to 30 who received the YFV17D yellow fever vaccine. Sequencing was performed on PBMCs, taken before the yellow fever booster vaccination. This CDR3 is CASSQEQGFYGYTF. The CDR3 DNA reads as TGTGCCAGCAGCCAAGAACAGGGGTTCTATGGCTACACCTTC.